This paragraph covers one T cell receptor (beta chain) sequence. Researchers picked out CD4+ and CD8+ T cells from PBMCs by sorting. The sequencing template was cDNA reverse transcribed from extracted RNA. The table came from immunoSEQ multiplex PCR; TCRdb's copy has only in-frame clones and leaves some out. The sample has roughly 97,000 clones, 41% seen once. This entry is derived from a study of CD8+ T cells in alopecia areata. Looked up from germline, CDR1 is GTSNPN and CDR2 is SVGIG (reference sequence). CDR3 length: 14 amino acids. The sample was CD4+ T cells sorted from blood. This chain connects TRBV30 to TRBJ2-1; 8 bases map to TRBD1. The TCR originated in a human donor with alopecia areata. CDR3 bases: TGTGCAACGAACCGGGACAGGCTCTACAATGAGCAGTTCTTC. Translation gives CATNRDRLYNEQFF.